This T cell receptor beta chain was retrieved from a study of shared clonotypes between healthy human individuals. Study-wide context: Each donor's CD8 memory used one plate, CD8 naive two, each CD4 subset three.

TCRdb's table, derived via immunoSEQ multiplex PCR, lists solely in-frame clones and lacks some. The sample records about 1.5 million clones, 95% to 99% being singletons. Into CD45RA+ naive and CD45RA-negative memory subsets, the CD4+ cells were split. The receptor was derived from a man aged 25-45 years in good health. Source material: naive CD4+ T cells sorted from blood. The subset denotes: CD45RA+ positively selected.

As DNA, the CDR3 is TGTGCCAGCTCACCAAGGACAGGGGTTGAGCAGTTCTTC. It translates to CASSPRTGVEQFF. This chain uses TRBV18 with TRBJ2-1; 9 nucleotides agree with TRBD1. From germline, CDR1 is KGHSH and CDR2 LQKENI. This CDR3 is built from 13 residues. J gave up 9 bases and V 2 bases, and 2 bases lay outside the gene matches. The variable domain in full, completed from reference TRBV18 and TRBJ2-1, reads NAGVMQNPRHLVRRRGQEARLRCSPMKGHSHVYWYRQLPEEGLKFMVYLQKENIIDESGMPKERFSAEFPKEGPSILRIQQVVRGDSAAYFCASSPRTGVEQFFGPGTRLTVL.